This entry lists 25 T cell receptor beta chains sequenced from one sample in a study of cytomegalovirus exposure and HLA in healthy donors. Primers included in the PCR were 60 Vbeta and 13 Jbeta primers. Produced via immunoSEQ multiplex PCR; TCRdb's table is partial and in-frame only. In the table there are approximately 92,000 clones, around 74% of which are singletons. Sequencing was performed on PBMCs. The receptors come from a man aged 50 to 60 in good health and CMV-seropositive.

The chain has TRBV19 and TRBJ2-3, with 8 bases aligning to TRBD1. J was trimmed by 3 bases and V by 10 bases; bases with no gene match: 6. The CDR3 covers 13 residues. Germline CDR1 reads LNHDA; CDR2 reads SQIVND (reference sequence). CDR3 amino acids: CANSRQGTDTQYF. The CDR3 DNA reads TGTGCCAATAGCCGACAGGGGACAGATACGCAGTATTTT.

This clone has a handful of counts. The chain links TRBV19 to TRBJ1-1; D remains unclear. V was shortened by 3 bases and J by 4 bases, with 9 bases between the two germline ends. The CDR3 has 13 residues. Germline V gene sequence: CDR1 LNHDA, CDR2 SQIVND (reference sequence). In DNA form, the CDR3 reads TGTGCCAGTAGTATTGCAGGTCCCACTGAAGCTTTCTTT. As protein: CASSIAGPTEAFF.

This chain uses TRBV5-8 with TRBJ2-7; 13 bases are a match to TRBD2. Germline V CDR1 and CDR2: SGHTS, YDEGEE. V shed 4 bases, J shed 1 base, and the junction held 5 bases outside the gene matches. This CDR3 is built from 16 residues. The CDR3: CASSQTSGGASYEQYF. The CDR3 DNA is TGTGCCAGCAGCCAAACTAGCGGGGGGGCGTCCTACGAGCAGTACTTC. Full variable domain (missing parts from reference TRBV5-8 and TRBJ2-7): EAGVTQSPTHLIKTRGQQATLRCSPISGHTSVYWYQQALGLGLQFLLWYDEGEERNRGNFPPRFSGRQFPNYSSELNVNALELEDSALYLCASSQTSGGASYEQYFGPGTRLTVT.

The rearrangement links TRBV6-5 to TRBJ1-2; TRBD1 is a possible D gene (6 bases). Deletions cut 0 bases from V and 6 bases from J, with 14 bases between. In germline, CDR1 is MNHEY, CDR2 SVGAGI. The CDR3 length is 15 residues. In DNA, the CDR3 is TGTGCCAGCAGTTACTCGGGGGCGCGAGTTGATGGCTACACCTTC. Protein sequence: CASSYSGARVDGYTF.

V usage is TRBV14 and J usage is TRBJ2-1; the D gene is possibly TRBD1 (5 bases). CDR1 SGHDN and CDR2 FVKESK come from the germline V gene. The CDR3 totals 12 residues. V lost 0 bases and J 15 bases, leaving 12 bases between the germline ends. The CDR3 nucleotides are TGTGCCAGCAGCCAAGATCAGGGTGATCGGTTCTTC. Its protein product is CASSQDQGDRFF.

V usage is TRBV28 and J usage is TRBJ2-7; D is perhaps TRBD1 (7 bases). V lost 5 bases and J lost 1, with 15 bases in between. Germline CDR1 MDHEN, CDR2 SYDVKM. This CDR3 contains 15 residues. For the CDR3, the DNA is TGTGCCAGCAGTCCCCCACAGGGGAGGTCCTACGAGCAGTACTTC. Translation: CASSPPQGRSYEQYF.

The rearrangement links TRBV13 to TRBJ2-3; the match to TRBD2 covers 8 bases. The CDR3 is 16 residues long. From germline, CDR1 is PRHDT and CDR2 FYEKMQ (reference sequence). V gave up 2 bases and J gave up 3 bases; unmatched junction bases: 7. The CDR3 region has the DNA TGTGCCAGCAGCTTAAGAAGCGGGGGTCAGACAGATACGCAGTATTTT. It specifies CASSLRSGGQTDTQYF.

This clone was picked up a small number of times. CDR3 in DNA: TGTGCCTCTCTGGATAGGAGGGGGCTCGGGCGGGGCTACACCTTC. Its protein product is CASLDRRGLGRGYTF. The chain combines TRBV5-3 with TRBJ1-2, with 7 bases matching TRBD1. TRBV5-3 is labeled an ORF, and its function is uncertain. J lost 8 bases, V lost 10 bases, and 20 bases had no gene match. The CDR3 loop spans 15 amino acids.

The chain employs TRBV6-5 and TRBJ1-1, with 8 bases lining up with TRBD1. Germline CDR1 reads MNHEY; CDR2 reads SVGAGI. The length of the CDR3 is 13 residues. The V gene end was trimmed by 6 bases and the J gene end by 8 bases; junction bases not matched to a gene: 8. This CDR3 reads CASRLTGGEEAFF. For the CDR3, the DNA is TGTGCCAGCAGACTAACAGGGGGAGAAGAAGCTTTCTTT.

The chain carries TRBV18 and TRBJ2-3, with D tentatively TRBD2 (6 bases). V shed 1 base and J shed 5 bases, with 7 bases lying between them. The CDR3 sequence is 13 residues long. From germline, CDR1 is KGHSH and CDR2 LQKENI. The CDR3 coding sequence is TGTGCCAGCTCACCACTGGGGGGAGATACGCAGTATTTT. Its protein product is CASSPLGGDTQYF.

This clone was found a few times. V is TRBV5-1 and J is TRBJ1-2, with D perhaps TRBD1 (6 bases). The CDR3 sequence is 13 residues long. V gave up 3 bases and J gave up 5 bases, with 11 bases separating them. Looked up from germline, CDR1 is SGHRS and CDR2 is YFSETQ. Here the CDR3 DNA reads TGCGCCAGCAGCTCCGGACAGACTTATGGCTACACCTTC. Residues: CASSSGQTYGYTF.

The genes are TRBV30 and TRBJ1-4; perhaps TRBD1 as D (6 bases). Trimming left V 1 base short and J 4 bases short, with 13 bases between. CDR3 length: 15 residues. Germline V lookup: CDR1 GTSNPN, CDR2 SVGIG (reference sequence). The CDR3 protein is CAWSAGQGLNEKLFF. The CDR3 nucleotides are TGTGCCTGGAGTGCGGGACAAGGACTTAATGAAAAACTGTTTTTT. Looking up the rest from reference TRBV30 and TRBJ1-4 gives the full variable domain: SQTIHQWPATLVQPVGSPLSLECTVEGTSNPNLYWYRQAAGRGLQLLFYSVGIGQISSEVPQNLSASRPQDRQFILSSKKLLLSDSGFYLCAWSAGQGLNEKLFFGSGTQLSVL.

The chain uses TRBV6-1 and TRBJ1-4; tentative D call: TRBD1 (6 bases). Germline CDR1 is MNHNS and CDR2 is SASEGT. CDR3 length: 16 residues. The V end was cut by 2 bases, the J end by 4 bases, with 14 bases between. DNA of the CDR3: TGTGCCAGCAGTGAATCGCACAGGGCAAGTAATGAAAAACTGTTTTTT. It is translated as CASSESHRASNEKLFF.

The V and J genes are TRBV6-1 and TRBJ1-4, with D uncertain. The ends were cut back, 9 bases at V and 0 bases at J, with 8 bases in the middle. This CDR3 is 13 amino acids long. The V gene's germline CDR1 is MNHNS and CDR2 SASEGT. In DNA, the CDR3 is TGTGCCAGTCTACTTGCAACTAATGAAAAACTGTTTTTT. This encodes CASLLATNEKLFF.

The genes are TRBV10-1 and TRBJ1-1, with D unclear. Trimming removed 6 bases at V and 0 bases at J, with 23 bases between. Germline CDR1 and CDR2: WNHNN and SYGVQD (reference sequence). CDR3 length: 18 amino acids. The CDR3 here is CASRGTFGSTKMNTEAFF. The CDR3 coding sequence is TGCGCCAGCAGGGGCACTTTTGGTTCCACAAAAATGAACACTGAAGCTTTCTTT.

The rearrangement links TRBV6-1 to TRBJ2-5, with 7 bases fitting TRBD2. CDR1 and CDR2 from the germline V gene are MNHNS and SASEGT. This CDR3 is 14 amino acids long. After removal of 1 base from V and 10 bases from J, the junction contained 9 bases not matched to a gene. The CDR3, as DNA: TGTGCCAGCAGTGAAGTGGGACTACTGAAAGGCCAGTACTTC. Its translation is CASSEVGLLKGQYF.

The genes are TRBV30 and TRBJ1-2, with TRBD1 matching 8 bases. Unmatched junction bases numbered 9, after V lost 4 bases and J lost 8 bases. CDR1 is GTSNPN, CDR2 SVGIG, per germline (reference sequence). There are 13 residues in the CDR3. CDR3 bases: TGTGCCTGGACTCGACAGGGGAGCGGAGGCTACACCTTC. The encoded protein is CAWTRQGSGGYTF.

The CDR3 DNA sequence: TGTGCCAGCAGTCCCCATAGGGGGGGCACTGAAGCTTTCTTT. It codes for CASSPHRGGTEAFF. The chain joins TRBV28 to TRBJ1-1; possible D gene TRBD1, 6 bases. CDR1 is MDHEN, CDR2 SYDVKM, per germline. The CDR3 is 14 residues long. Trimming took 5 bases from V and 4 from J, leaving 14 bases between them.

The chain links TRBV6-6 to TRBJ2-7; 8 bases are a match to TRBD1. Germline V gives CDR1 MNHNY, CDR2 SVGAGI (reference sequence). V lost 5 bases, J lost 5 bases, and 8 bases stayed unmatched. The CDR3 is 14 amino acids. CDR3 coding DNA: TGTGCCAGCAGTACAAGGACAGGGAGCAACGAGCAGTACTTC. It codes for CASSTRTGSNEQYF.

The rearrangement links TRBV5-6 to TRBJ1-5, with D uncertain. The V end lost 3 bases, the J end lost 0 bases, and 10 bases lay between the germline ends. This CDR3 comprises 15 residues. Germline assignment: CDR1 SGHDT and CDR2 YYEEEE. DNA of the CDR3: TGTGCCAGCAGCTCGTCCGTAAATAGCAATCAGCCCCAGCATTTT. Protein: CASSSSVNSNQPQHF.

This chain links TRBV4-2 with TRBJ1-2, with D possibly being TRBD1 (5 bases). Germline values: CDR1 LGHNA, CDR2 YNFKEQ. The CDR3 contains 14 residues. Trimming pared 0 bases from V and 7 bases from J, leaving 12 bases between. CDR3 loop: CASSQEPGRAGYTF. CDR3 sequence (DNA): TGTGCCAGCAGCCAAGAACCTGGCAGGGCTGGCTACACCTTC.

V and J are TRBV2 and TRBJ1-3; D might be TRBD1 (5 bases). The CDR3 has 15 residues. V was pared by 6 bases and J by 0 bases, with 12 bases between. Germline V gene lookup returns CDR1 SNHLY and CDR2 FYNNEI. The CDR3 here is CASSSDSGSGNTIYF. The CDR3 bases are TGTGCCAGCAGCTCAGACAGTGGCTCTGGAAACACCATATATTTT.

The DNA of the CDR3 is TGTGCCAGCAGCGGTTCCGCGGGGGCCAATTCACCCCTCCACTTT. Its translation is CASSGSAGANSPLHF. The rearrangement joins TRBV9 to TRBJ1-6, with a possible D match to TRBD1 (6 bases). This CDR3 has 15 residues. The germline gives CDR1 SGDLS, CDR2 YYNGEE. The V end lost 3 bases, the J end lost 7 bases, and 14 bases lay between the germline ends. Variable domain in full (rest from reference TRBV9 and TRBJ1-6): DSGVTQTPKHLITATGQRVTLRCSPRSGDLSVYWYQQSLDQGLQFLIQYYNGEERAKGNILERFSAQQFPDLHSELNLSSLELGDSALYFCASSGSAGANSPLHFGNGTRLTVT.

This sequence joins TRBV4-3 and TRBJ2-1; 9 nucleotides match TRBD2. This CDR3 is built from 15 residues. Germline CDR1 LGHNA, CDR2 YSLEER. J was trimmed by 5 bases and V by 1 base; bases with no gene match: 3. The CDR3 region has the DNA TGCGCCAGCAGCCAAGTAGCGGGGGTCAACAATGAGCAGTTCTTC. Translated: CASSQVAGVNNEQFF.

The chain couples TRBV5-1 to TRBJ1-2; D may be TRBD1 (6 bases). Germline loops: CDR1 SGHRS, CDR2 YFSETQ. V was cut by 6 bases and J by 8 bases, with 17 bases left in between. CDR3 length equals 13 residues. The CDR3 sequence: CASTLGGAEGYTF. For the CDR3, the DNA is TGCGCCAGCACCTTAGGGGGGGCAGAGGGCTACACCTTC.